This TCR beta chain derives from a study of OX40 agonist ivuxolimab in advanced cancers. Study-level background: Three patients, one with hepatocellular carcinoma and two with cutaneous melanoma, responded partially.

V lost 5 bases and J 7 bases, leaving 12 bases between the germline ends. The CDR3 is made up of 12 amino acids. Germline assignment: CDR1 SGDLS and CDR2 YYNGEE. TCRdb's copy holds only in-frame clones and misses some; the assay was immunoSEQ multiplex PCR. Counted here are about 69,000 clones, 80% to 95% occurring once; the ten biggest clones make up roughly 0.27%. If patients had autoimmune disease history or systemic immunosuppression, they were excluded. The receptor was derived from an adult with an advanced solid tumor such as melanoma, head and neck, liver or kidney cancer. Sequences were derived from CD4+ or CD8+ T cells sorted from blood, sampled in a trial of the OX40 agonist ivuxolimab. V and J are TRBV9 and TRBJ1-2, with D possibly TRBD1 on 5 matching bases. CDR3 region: CASRSRAGGYTF. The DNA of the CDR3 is TGTGCCAGCAGAAGCAGGGCTGGTGGCTACACCTTC.